A selection of T cell receptor beta chains follows, all from one sample in a study of blood T cell repertoires in COVID-19. Clones were read by immunoSEQ multiplex PCR, and TCRdb kept only the in-frame ones, dropping some. In the table there are some 320,000 clones, about nine tenths of which are singletons. The material sequenced was PBMCs or T cells enriched from blood (not recorded which). Receptor source: a woman aged 50 to 60 who had been exposed to COVID-19. Each CDR3 is given with its conserved first and last residue. A D gene is named only where the DNA matches it firmly. Some rows mark clone size as missing; the rest say once, few, many or name a class of expanded clone.

>.|TRBJ1-2|.|TRBV7-9|13
CAGGVSPNYGYTF
TGTGCAGGGGGGGTTTCCCCTAACTATGGCTACACCTTC
>.|TRBJ1-1|.|TRBV27|14
CASSHVPENTEAFF
TGTGCCAGCTCCCACGTACCAGAGAACACTGAAGCTTTCTTT
>TRBD2|TRBJ2-5|.|TRBV10-3|16
CAISGTSGGRPETQYF
TGTGCCATCAGTGGGACTAGCGGGGGACGACCGGAGACCCAGTACTTC
>TRBD1|TRBJ2-6|.|TRBV6-5|15
CASRDRGFGANVLTF
TGTGCCAGCCGGGACAGGGGATTTGGGGCCAACGTCCTGACTTTC
>TRBD1|TRBJ1-2|.|TRBV11-2|14
CASSPGQVNYGYTF
TGTGCCAGCAGCCCAGGACAGGTCAACTATGGCTACACCTTC
>TRBD1|TRBJ1-6|.|TRBV18|15
CASSPQGASNSPLHF
TGTGCCAGCTCACCCCAGGGGGCTAGTAATTCACCCCTCCACTTT
>TRBD1|TRBJ2-3|.|TRBV28|13
CASRQGAGDTQYF
TGTGCCAGCAGACAGGGGGCAGGTGATACGCAGTATTTT
>.|TRBJ1-2|.|TRBV12-5|17
CASGLVLAGTLNYGYTF
TGTGCTAGTGGTTTGGTACTAGCGGGCACCCTAAACTATGGCTACACCTTC
>TRBD1|TRBJ1-5|.|TRBV10-2|14
CASSPGQGRQPQHF
TGCGCCAGCAGTCCGGGACAGGGGAGACAGCCCCAGCATTTT
>TRBD1|TRBJ1-2|once|TRBV28|14
CASSLPRGHYGYTF
TGTGCCAGCAGTTTACCCAGGGGGCACTATGGCTACACCTTC
>.|TRBJ1-1|.|TRBV19|15
CASSPMGGMNTEAFF
TGTGCCAGTTCACCTATGGGGGGGATGAACACTGAAGCTTTCTTT
>.|TRBJ2-1|.|TRBV6-1|12
CASSEEGYEQFF
TGTGCCAGCAGTGAAGAGGGGTATGAGCAGTTCTTC
>TRBD1|TRBJ1-1|.|TRBV28|15
CASIPGGQGYTEAFF
TGTGCCAGCATCCCAGGGGGACAGGGATACACTGAAGCTTTCTTT
>.|TRBJ1-1|.|TRBV5-1|13
CASSFAGGPEAFF
TGCGCCAGCAGCTTTGCCGGGGGGCCTGAAGCTTTCTTT
>.|TRBJ2-7|.|TRBV29-1|14
CSAQGGGGSYEQYF
TGCAGCGCCCAGGGTGGGGGCGGCTCCTACGAGCAGTACTTC
>.|TRBJ2-1|.|TRBV20-1|11
CSAHSYNEQFF
TGCAGTGCCCACTCCTACAATGAGCAGTTCTTC
>TRBD1|TRBJ1-1|once|TRBV6-5|13
CASSNRGVGEAFF
TGTGCCAGCTCGAACAGGGGGGTCGGTGAAGCTTTCTTT
>TRBD1|TRBJ2-6|.|TRBV4-1|18
CASSQHGQGASGANVLTF
TGCGCCAGCAGCCAACACGGACAGGGGGCGAGTGGGGCCAACGTCCTGACTTTC
>TRBD1|TRBJ2-7|few|TRBV30|14
CAWKRTGGSGEQYF
TGTGCCTGGAAACGGACAGGGGGATCGGGAGAGCAGTACTTC
>.|TRBJ2-7|few|TRBV30|14
CAWSEFRPSYEQYF
TGTGCCTGGAGTGAATTCCGTCCCTCCTACGAGCAGTACTTC
>.|TRBJ2-1|few|TRBV7-8|15
CASSLRWESYNEQFF
TGTGCCAGCAGCTTACGGTGGGAGTCCTACAATGAGCAGTTCTTC
>TRBD1|TRBJ1-6|.|TRBV6-5|15
CASRGQGSHNSPLHF
TGTGCCAGCAGGGGACAGGGATCTCATAATTCACCCCTCCACTTT
>TRBD1|TRBJ2-4|.|TRBV19|14
CASSIQGADNIQYF
TGTGCCAGTAGTATCCAGGGGGCTGATAACATTCAGTACTTC
>TRBD1|TRBJ1-1|.|TRBV23-1|18
CASSHQSTGEKGNTEAFF
TGCGCCAGCAGTCATCAGTCGACAGGGGAAAAAGGGAACACTGAAGCTTTCTTT
>TRBD1|TRBJ2-3|.|TRBV7-2|15
CASNPQGASTDTQYF
TGTGCCAGCAACCCACAGGGGGCAAGCACAGATACGCAGTATTTT
>.|TRBJ1-2|once|TRBV6-5|16
CASSYSGAGDNYGYTF
TGTGCCAGCAGTTACTCTGGGGCAGGGGATAACTATGGCTACACCTTC
>.|TRBJ2-7|.|TRBV6-5|14
CASSYGAAFYEQYF
TGTGCCAGCAGTTACGGGGCAGCATTCTACGAGCAGTACTTC
>TRBD2|TRBJ2-3|few|TRBV4-1|17
CASSRSGLAGNTDTQYF
TGCGCCAGCAGCCGAAGCGGACTAGCGGGGAACACAGATACGCAGTATTTT
>.|TRBJ2-2|.|TRBV6-2/TRBV6-3|16
CASSPGVAANTGELFF
TGTGCCAGCAGCCCCGGGGTAGCGGCGAACACCGGGGAGCTGTTTTTT
>.|TRBJ1-5|.|TRBV6-4|13
CASDQGNIQPQHF
TGTGCCAGTGACCAGGGTAATATTCAGCCCCAGCATTTT
>TRBD1|TRBJ1-2|.|TRBV12-3/TRBV12-4|13
CASSPRTGNGYTF
TGTGCCAGCAGTCCCCGGACAGGGAATGGCTACACCTTC
>.|TRBJ1-1|.|TRBV5-1|15
CASRGETNGNTEAFF
TGCGCCAGCAGAGGAGAAACGAACGGAAACACTGAAGCTTTCTTT
>.|TRBJ2-3|.|TRBV3-1/TRBV3-2|16
CASSQDRTIQGDTQYF
TGTGCCAGCAGCCAAGACCGGACAATACAAGGAGATACGCAGTATTTT
>TRBD1|TRBJ2-3|.|TRBV24-1|17
CATSDLGQGMTPDTQYF
TGTGCCACCAGTGACCTGGGACAGGGGATGACCCCAGATACGCAGTATTTT
>TRBD1|TRBJ1-5|.|TRBV3-1/TRBV3-2|12
CASSLSGQGQHF
TGTGCCAGCAGTCTTTCGGGACAGGGCCAGCATTTT
>TRBD1|TRBJ1-2|.|TRBV2|13
CASRRGQEAGYTF
TGTGCCAGCAGACGCGGACAGGAGGCTGGCTACACCTTC
>.|TRBJ1-6|.|TRBV27|15
CASRSTGHYNSPLHF
TGTGCCAGCAGGAGCACAGGGCACTATAATTCACCCCTCCACTTT
>TRBD1|TRBJ1-4|.|TRBV7-8|17
CASSSPGQGLEVEKLFF
TGTGCCAGCAGCTCACCGGGACAGGGGCTTGAAGTGGAAAAACTGTTTTTT
>.|TRBJ1-4|.|TRBV18|16
CASSLGTPTTNEKLFF
TGTGCCAGCTCACTTGGGACACCCACAACTAATGAAAAACTGTTTTTT
>.|TRBJ2-1|few|TRBV19|14
CASSTGGLYNEQFF
TGTGCCAGTAGTACCGGGGGACTCTACAATGAGCAGTTCTTC
>TRBD1|TRBJ1-4|.|TRBV7-9|13
CASSLGGQEKLFF
TGTGCCAGCAGCTTAGGGGGACAGGAAAAACTGTTTTTT
>.|TRBJ1-6|.|TRBV25-1|16
CASSDLGVGINSPLHF
TGTGCCAGCAGTGATCTCGGGGTTGGGATTAATTCACCCCTCCACTTT
>.|TRBJ2-7|.|TRBV2|14
CASSRDTAAYEQYF
TGTGCCAGCAGCCGGGACACGGCGGCCTACGAGCAGTACTTC
>TRBD1|TRBJ2-1|.|TRBV27|15
CASSAMDRALNEQFF
TGTGCCAGCAGTGCGATGGACAGGGCTCTCAATGAGCAGTTCTTC
>.|TRBJ1-2|.|TRBV27|14
CASSLSRTGYGYTF
TGTGCCAGCAGTTTATCACGAACAGGGTATGGCTACACCTTC
>.|TRBJ2-7|.|TRBV5-5|16
CASSFYYRQKDYEQYF
TGTGCCAGCAGCTTTTATTATAGACAGAAGGACTACGAGCAGTACTTC
>TRBD2|TRBJ2-3|once|TRBV15|16
CATSRRASGASDTQYF
TGTGCCACCAGCAGACGAGCTAGCGGGGCCTCAGATACGCAGTATTTT
>TRBD1|TRBJ2-1|.|TRBV5-6|12
CASSRRDSEQFF
TGTGCCAGCAGCCGCAGGGACAGTGAGCAGTTCTTC